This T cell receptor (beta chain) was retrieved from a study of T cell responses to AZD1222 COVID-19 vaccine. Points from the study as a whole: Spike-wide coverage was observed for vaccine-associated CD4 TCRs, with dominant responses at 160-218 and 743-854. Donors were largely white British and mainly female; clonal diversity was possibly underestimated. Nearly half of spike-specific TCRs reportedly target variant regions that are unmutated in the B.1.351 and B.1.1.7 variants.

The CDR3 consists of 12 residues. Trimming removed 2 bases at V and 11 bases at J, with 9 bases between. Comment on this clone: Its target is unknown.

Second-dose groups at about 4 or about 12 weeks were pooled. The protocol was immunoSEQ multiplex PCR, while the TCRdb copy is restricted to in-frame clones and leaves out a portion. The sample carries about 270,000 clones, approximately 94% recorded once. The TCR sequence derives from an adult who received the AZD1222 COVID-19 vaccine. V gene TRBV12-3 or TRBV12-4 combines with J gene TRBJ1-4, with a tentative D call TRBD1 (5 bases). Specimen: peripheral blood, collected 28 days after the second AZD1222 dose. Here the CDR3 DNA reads TGTGCCAGCAGTTTACGGACAAATAAACTGTTTTTT. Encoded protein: CASSLRTNKLFF.